This TCR beta chain was documented in a study of control samples from healthy donors and cancer patients. The data were produced by immunoSEQ multiplex PCR, yet TCRdb's version contains in-frame clones alone and is incomplete. The sample shows 30,000 to 40,000 clones, around 88% of them seen only once. The germline gives CDR1 SGHNT, CDR2 YYREEE (reference sequence). CDR3 length: 14 residues. The V and J ends lost 1 base and 6 bases respectively, with 13 bases between them. The chain couples TRBV5-4 to TRBJ1-1; perhaps TRBD1 as D (5 bases). The clonotype originates from a woman in her sixties or seventies with lung cancer. Input material: PBMCs. The CDR3 DNA reads as TGTGCCAGCAGCTTGACCCGGCGGGGGGCTGAAGCTTTCTTT. Translation: CASSLTRRGAEAFF.